These 2 T cell receptor beta chains originate from one sample sequenced in a study of T cell repertoires in cytomegalovirus infection. TCRdb passed the reads through MiXCR, listing each CDR3 protein once. The table includes some 250,000 distinct CDR3 sequences, 9.1% detected once. The sample taken for sequencing was PBMCs. These receptors were collected from a human donor in good health (CMV status not recorded). Some clones in this sample may be carry-over from other donors' samples.

This clonotype was seen many times. The rearrangement links TRBV5-1 to TRBJ1-5; TRBD1 might be the D (5 bases). The CDR3 consists of 16 residues. Trimming took 5 bases from V and 4 from J, leaving 19 bases between them. Germline values: CDR1 SGHRS, CDR2 YFSETQ. The CDR3 sequence: CASSEWGAGWNQPQHF. CDR3 nucleotide sequence: TGCGCCAGCAGTGAGTGGGGCGCGGGTTGGAATCAGCCCCAGCATTTT.

To note about this clonotype: A much larger clone lies one base from this, so it may be a read error. The J gene is TRBJ2-3, the V gene TRBV7-2; D gene ambiguous. The CDR3 is 13 residues long. With 1 base removed from V and 0 bases from J, the gap between germline ends came to 2 bases. Germline V lookup: CDR1 SGHTA, CDR2 FQGNSA. Here the CDR3 reads CASSLESTDTQYF. In DNA form, the CDR3 reads TGTGCCAGCAGCTTAGAGAGCACAGATACGCAGTATTTT.